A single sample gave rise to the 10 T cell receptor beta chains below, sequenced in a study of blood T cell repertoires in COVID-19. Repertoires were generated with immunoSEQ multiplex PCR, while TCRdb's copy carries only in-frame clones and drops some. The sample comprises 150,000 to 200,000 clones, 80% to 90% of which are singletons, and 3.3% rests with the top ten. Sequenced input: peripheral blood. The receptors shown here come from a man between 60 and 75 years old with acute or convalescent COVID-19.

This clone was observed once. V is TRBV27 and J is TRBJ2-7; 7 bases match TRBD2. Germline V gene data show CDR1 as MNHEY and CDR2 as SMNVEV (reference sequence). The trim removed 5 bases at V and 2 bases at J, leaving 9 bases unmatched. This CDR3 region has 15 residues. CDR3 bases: TGTGCCAGCAGTCAGAGCGGGATTGTGGCCTACGAGCAGTACTTC. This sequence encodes CASSQSGIVAYEQYF.

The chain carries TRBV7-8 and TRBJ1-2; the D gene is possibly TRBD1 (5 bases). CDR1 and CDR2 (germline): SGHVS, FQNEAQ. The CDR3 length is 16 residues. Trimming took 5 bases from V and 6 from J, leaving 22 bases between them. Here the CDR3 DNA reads TGTGCCAGCAGCCCGGAAATGGGGGGAATGGGCAATGGCTACACCTTC. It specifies CASSPEMGGMGNGYTF.

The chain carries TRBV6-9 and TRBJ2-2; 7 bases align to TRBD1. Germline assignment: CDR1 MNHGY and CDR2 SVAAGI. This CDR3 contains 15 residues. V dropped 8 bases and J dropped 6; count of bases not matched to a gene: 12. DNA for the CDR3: TGTGCCAGCCCTGCGACAGGGCAGGTCGCCGGGGAGCTGTTTTTT. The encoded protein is CASPATGQVAGELFF.

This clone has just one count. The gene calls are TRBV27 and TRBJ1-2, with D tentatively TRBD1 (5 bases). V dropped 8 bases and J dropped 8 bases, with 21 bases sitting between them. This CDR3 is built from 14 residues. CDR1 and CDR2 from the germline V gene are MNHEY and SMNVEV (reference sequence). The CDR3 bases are TGTGCCAGCTGCCCGGAAGGGCGGGGCGAAGGCTACACCTTC. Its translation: CASCPEGRGEGYTF.

Here the CDR3 reads CASSLTGSWEKLFF. The CDR3 coding sequence is TGTGCCAGCAGTCTAACAGGGTCCTGGGAAAAACTGTTTTTT. This sequence joins TRBV28 and TRBJ1-4; tentatively, D is TRBD1 (6 bases). Trimming removed 5 bases from V and 8 bases from J, with 15 bases in between. This CDR3 region has 14 residues. Germline loops: CDR1 MDHEN, CDR2 SYDVKM.

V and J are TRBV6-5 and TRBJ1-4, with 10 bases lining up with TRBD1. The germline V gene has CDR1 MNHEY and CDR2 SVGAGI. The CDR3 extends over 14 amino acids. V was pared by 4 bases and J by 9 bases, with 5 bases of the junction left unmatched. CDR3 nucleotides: TGTGCCAGCAGTTCCGGGACAGGGGTAAAAAAACTGTTTTTT. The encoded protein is CASSSGTGVKKLFF.

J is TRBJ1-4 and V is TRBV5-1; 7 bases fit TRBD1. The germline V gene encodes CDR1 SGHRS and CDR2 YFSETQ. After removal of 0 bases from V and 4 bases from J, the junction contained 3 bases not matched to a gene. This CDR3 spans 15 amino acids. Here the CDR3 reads CASSLAGQFNEKLFF. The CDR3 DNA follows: TGCGCCAGCAGCTTGGCGGGACAGTTTAATGAAAAACTGTTTTTT. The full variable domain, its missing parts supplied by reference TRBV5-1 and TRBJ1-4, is KAGVTQTPRYLIKTRGQQVTLSCSPISGHRSVSWYQQTPGQGLQFLFEYFSETQRNKGNFPGRFSGRQFSNSRSEMNVSTLELGDSALYLCASSLAGQFNEKLFFGSGTQLSVL.

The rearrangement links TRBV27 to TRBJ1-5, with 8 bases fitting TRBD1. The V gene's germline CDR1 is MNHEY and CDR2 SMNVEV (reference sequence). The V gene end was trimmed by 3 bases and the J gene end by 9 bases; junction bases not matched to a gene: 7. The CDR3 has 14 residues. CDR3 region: CASSFETGAMPQHF. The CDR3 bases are TGTGCCAGCAGTTTCGAGACAGGGGCGATGCCCCAGCATTTT.

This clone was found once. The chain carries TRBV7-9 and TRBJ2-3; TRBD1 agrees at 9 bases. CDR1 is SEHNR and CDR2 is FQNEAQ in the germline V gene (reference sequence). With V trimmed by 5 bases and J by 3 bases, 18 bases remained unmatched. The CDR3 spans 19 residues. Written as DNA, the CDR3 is TGTGCCAGCAGCCGTACTCCAAATTCCGGGACAGGGCTTACAGATACGCAGTATTTT. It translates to CASSRTPNSGTGLTDTQYF.

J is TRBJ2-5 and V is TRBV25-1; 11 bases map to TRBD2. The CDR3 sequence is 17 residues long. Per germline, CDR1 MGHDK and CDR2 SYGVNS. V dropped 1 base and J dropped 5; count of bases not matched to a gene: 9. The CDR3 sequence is CASSESLTSGSLETQYF. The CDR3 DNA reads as TGTGCCAGCAGTGAATCCCTTACTAGCGGGAGCCTGGAGACCCAGTACTTC.